The 10 T cell receptor beta chains presented below share a single source sample, sequenced in a study of CD8 T cells in ankylosing spondylitis. MiXCR, applied by TCRdb to the 5' RACE reads, yields one record per CDR3 protein. Of about 150,000 distinct CDR3 sequences in the sample, roughly 31% were seen once. The material sequenced was synovial fluid, either unsorted or a sorted T cell fraction (not recorded which). Every receptor here comes from a male donor with ankylosing spondylitis.

V is TRBV5-1 and J is TRBJ2-1, with 7 bases that match TRBD1. Germline V gene sequence: CDR1 SGHRS, CDR2 YFSETQ. Trimming at V came to 9 bases and at J to 2 bases, leaving 5 bases not matched to a gene. The CDR3 extends over 13 amino acids. The CDR3 DNA reads TGCGCCACTTCGACAGGGACCTACAATGAGCAGTTCTTC. Its protein is CATSTGTYNEQFF.

V is TRBV7-2 and J is TRBJ2-2, with 8 bases that match TRBD2. V dropped 6 bases and J dropped 5; count of bases not matched to a gene: 14. The CDR3 spans 17 residues. Germline V CDR1 and CDR2: SGHTA, FQGNSA. CDR3 protein: CASSSTLLAGRTGELFF. CDR3 nucleotide sequence: TGTGCCAGCAGTTCCACTCTGCTAGCGGGCCGGACCGGGGAGCTGTTTTTT.

This clonotype occurred a few times. The V call is TRBV11-2, the J call TRBJ1-5; no reliable D call. Trimming pared 2 bases from V and 3 bases from J, leaving 5 bases between. Germline values: CDR1 SGHAT, CDR2 FQNNGV. This CDR3 comprises 13 residues. CDR3: CASSLSPNQPQHF. Written as DNA, the CDR3 is TGTGCCAGCAGCTTAAGTCCCAATCAGCCCCAGCATTTT.

The J gene is TRBJ2-2, the V gene TRBV6-2 or TRBV6-3; D is perhaps TRBD2 (5 bases). The V gene's germline CDR1 is MNHEY and CDR2 SVGEGT. V lost 6 bases and J lost 4, with 9 bases in between. This CDR3 is built from 13 residues. In nucleotides, the CDR3 is TGTGCCAGCAGGCTAGCAGGCACCGGGGAGCTGTTTTTT. Protein product: CASRLAGTGELFF.

V usage is TRBV4-1 and J usage is TRBJ1-1, with TRBD1 matching 10 bases. CDR1 is MGHRA, CDR2 YSYEKL, per germline. V dropped 3 bases and J dropped 6; count of bases not matched to a gene: 10. CDR3 size: 16 residues. CDR3 sequence reads: CASSHPGQGWAPEAFF. As DNA, the CDR3 is TGCGCCAGCAGCCACCCGGGACAGGGGTGGGCCCCTGAAGCTTTCTTT.

The V gene is TRBV7-2, the J gene TRBJ2-5, with D maybe TRBD2 (7 bases). Germline V gene sequence: CDR1 SGHTA, CDR2 FQGNSA. The CDR3 runs 15 residues. V was trimmed by 1 base and J by 2 bases, leaving 11 bases between them. CDR3 sequence: CASSLVGGQQETQYF. CDR3 DNA: TGTGCCAGCAGCTTAGTCGGGGGGCAGCAAGAGACCCAGTACTTC.

The chain is built from TRBV2 and TRBJ1-2; D is unclear. V gave up 4 bases and J gave up 0 bases, with 6 bases separating them. The germline V gene encodes CDR1 SNHLY and CDR2 FYNNEI. The CDR3 has 13 amino acids. The CDR3 DNA sequence: TGTGCCAGCAGTGCAGTAGCTAACTATGGCTACACCTTC. Protein product: CASSAVANYGYTF.

The chain joins TRBV11-2 to TRBJ2-7, with D perhaps TRBD1 (5 bases). The V end lost 4 bases, the J end lost 7 bases, and 20 bases lay between the germline ends. Germline CDR1 is SGHAT and CDR2 is FQNNGV. The CDR3 is 15 amino acids. CDR3 in amino acids: CASSSRPGLVGEQYF. The CDR3 DNA sequence: TGTGCCAGCAGCTCGCGACCAGGGCTTGTCGGGGAGCAGTACTTC.

The chain has TRBV6-1 and TRBJ2-3; D not resolved. The ends were cut back, 6 bases at V and 0 bases at J, with 13 bases in the middle. CDR3 size: 15 residues. CDR1 and CDR2 from the germline V gene are MNHNS and SASEGT. CDR3 protein: CASSSSWFSTDTQYF. The DNA for the CDR3 is TGTGCCAGCAGCTCCAGTTGGTTTAGCACAGATACGCAGTATTTT.

This clonotype was seen a handful of times. The chain joins TRBV20-1 to TRBJ2-5, with D unresolved. V was clipped by 4 bases and J by 4 bases, with 13 bases between them. The germline CDR1 and CDR2 sequences are DFQATT and SNEGSKA (reference sequence). The CDR3 loop spans 13 amino acids. CDR3 sequence (DNA): TGCAGTGCTACCCTCGGTAGAGCAGAGACCCAGTACTTC. This translates into CSATLGRAETQYF.